Detailed here is one T cell receptor beta chain. Profiling relied on immunoSEQ multiplex PCR, and the TCRdb table lists in-frame clones only, not all of them. The sample has a few hundred thousand clones, 88% seen once; the top ten hold about 3.5%. This entry is derived from a study of Ad26.COV2.S vaccination and SARS-CoV-2 variants. Treatment meaning: about 20 received Ad26.COV2.S at low or high dose, single or two shots; about five received placebo; per-sample allocation not given. After the first vaccine or placebo injection, samples were drawn on day 63. Germline V gene data show CDR1 as MNHEY and CDR2 as SVGEGT. Deletions cut 0 bases from V and 9 bases from J, with 12 bases between. CDR3 length: 14 amino acids.

The chain links TRBV6-2 or TRBV6-3 to TRBJ2-1; D might be TRBD1 (6 bases). This receptor was identified in a person aged 18-65 years who received the Ad26.COV2.S COVID-19 vaccine or a placebo. The sample consisted of peripheral blood, taken in a trial of Ad26.COV2.S vaccine versus placebo. CDR3 nucleotide sequence: TGTGCCAGCAGTTACTCGGCAGGGGTGGGTGAGCAGTTCTTC. Protein sequence: CASSYSAGVGEQFF.